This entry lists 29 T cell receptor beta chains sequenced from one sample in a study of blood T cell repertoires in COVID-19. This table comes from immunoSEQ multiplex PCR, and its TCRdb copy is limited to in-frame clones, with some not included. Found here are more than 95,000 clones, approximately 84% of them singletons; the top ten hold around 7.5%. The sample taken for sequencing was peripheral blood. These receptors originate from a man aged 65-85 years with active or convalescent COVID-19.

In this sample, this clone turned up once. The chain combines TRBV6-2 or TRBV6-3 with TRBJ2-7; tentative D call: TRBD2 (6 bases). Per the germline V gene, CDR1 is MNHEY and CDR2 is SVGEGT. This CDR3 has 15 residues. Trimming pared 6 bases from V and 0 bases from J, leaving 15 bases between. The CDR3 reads CASSRPGGSSYEQYF. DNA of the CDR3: TGTGCCAGCAGCCGCCCTGGGGGGAGCTCCTACGAGCAGTACTTC.

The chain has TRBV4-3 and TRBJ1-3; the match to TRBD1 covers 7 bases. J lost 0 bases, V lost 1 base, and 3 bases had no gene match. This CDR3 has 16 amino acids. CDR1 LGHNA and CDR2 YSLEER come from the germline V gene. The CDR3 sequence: CASSQGQGGSGNTIYF. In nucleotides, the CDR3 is TGCGCCAGCAGCCAAGGCCAGGGGGGCTCTGGAAACACCATATATTTT.

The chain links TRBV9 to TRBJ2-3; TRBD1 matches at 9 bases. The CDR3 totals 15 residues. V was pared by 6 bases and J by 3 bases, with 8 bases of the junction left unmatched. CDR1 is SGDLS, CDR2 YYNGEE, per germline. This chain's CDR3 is CASTPTGGPTDTQYF. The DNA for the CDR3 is TGTGCCAGCACTCCGACAGGGGGGCCGACAGATACGCAGTATTTT.

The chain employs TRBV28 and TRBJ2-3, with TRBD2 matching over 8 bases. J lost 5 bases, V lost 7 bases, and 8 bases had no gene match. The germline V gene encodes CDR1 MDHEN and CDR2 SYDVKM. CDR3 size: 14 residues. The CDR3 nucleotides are TGTGCCAGCATCACTAGCGGTTCGTTAGATACGCAGTATTTT. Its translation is CASITSGSLDTQYF.

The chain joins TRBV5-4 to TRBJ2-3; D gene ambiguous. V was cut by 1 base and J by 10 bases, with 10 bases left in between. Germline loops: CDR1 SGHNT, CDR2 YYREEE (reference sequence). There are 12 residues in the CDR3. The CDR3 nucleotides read TGTGCCAGCAGCTTGAGCGTTGAAGCGCAGTATTTT. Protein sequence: CASSLSVEAQYF.

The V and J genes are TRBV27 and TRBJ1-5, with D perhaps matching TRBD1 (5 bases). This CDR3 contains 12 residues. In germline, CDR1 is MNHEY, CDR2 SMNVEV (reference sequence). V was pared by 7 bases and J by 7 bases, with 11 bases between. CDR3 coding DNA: TGTGCCAGCAAGGGGACTGGCCAGCCCCAGCATTTT. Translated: CASKGTGQPQHF.

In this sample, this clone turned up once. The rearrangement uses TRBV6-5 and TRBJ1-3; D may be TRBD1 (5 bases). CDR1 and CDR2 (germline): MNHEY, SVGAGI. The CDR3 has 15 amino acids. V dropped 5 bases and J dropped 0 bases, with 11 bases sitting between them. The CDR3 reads CASSPGTNSGNTIYF. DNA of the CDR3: TGTGCCAGCAGTCCCGGGACTAACTCTGGAAACACCATATATTTT.

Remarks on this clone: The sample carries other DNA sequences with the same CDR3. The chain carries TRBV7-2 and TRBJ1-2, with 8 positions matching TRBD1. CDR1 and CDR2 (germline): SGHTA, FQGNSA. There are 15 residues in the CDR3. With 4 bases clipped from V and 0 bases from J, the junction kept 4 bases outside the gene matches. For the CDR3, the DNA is TGTGCCAGCAGCTCTGACAGGGGCGCTAACTATGGCTACACCTTC. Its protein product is CASSSDRGANYGYTF.

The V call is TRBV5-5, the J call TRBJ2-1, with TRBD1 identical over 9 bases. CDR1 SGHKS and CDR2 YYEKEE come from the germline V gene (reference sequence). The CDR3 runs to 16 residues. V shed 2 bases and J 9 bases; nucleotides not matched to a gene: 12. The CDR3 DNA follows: TGTGCCAGCAGCTTCTTTTTCATTGGGACAGGGCTTGAGCAGTTCTTC. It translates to CASSFFFIGTGLEQFF.

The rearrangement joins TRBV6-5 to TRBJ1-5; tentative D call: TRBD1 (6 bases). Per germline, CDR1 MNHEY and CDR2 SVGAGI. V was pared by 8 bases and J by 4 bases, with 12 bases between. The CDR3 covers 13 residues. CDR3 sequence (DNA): TGTGCCAGCGCACAGGGACGAAATCAGCCCCAGCATTTT. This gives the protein CASAQGRNQPQHF.

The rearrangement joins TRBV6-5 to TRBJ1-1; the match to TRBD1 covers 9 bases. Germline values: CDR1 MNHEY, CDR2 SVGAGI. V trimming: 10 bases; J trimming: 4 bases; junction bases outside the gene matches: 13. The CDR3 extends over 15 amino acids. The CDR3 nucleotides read TGTGCCATCCAACGGGACAGGGCGGGGTCCACTGAAGCTTTCTTT. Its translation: CAIQRDRAGSTEAFF.

The CDR3 loop is CASSPTTDIEAFF. CDR3 DNA: TGTGCCAGCAGCCCCACGACAGACATTGAAGCTTTCTTT. The V and J genes are TRBV11-3 and TRBJ1-1; maybe TRBD1 (5 bases). CDR1 is SGHNT, CDR2 YENEEA, per germline. This CDR3 is built from 13 residues. V was cut by 5 bases and J by 7 bases, with 14 bases left in between.

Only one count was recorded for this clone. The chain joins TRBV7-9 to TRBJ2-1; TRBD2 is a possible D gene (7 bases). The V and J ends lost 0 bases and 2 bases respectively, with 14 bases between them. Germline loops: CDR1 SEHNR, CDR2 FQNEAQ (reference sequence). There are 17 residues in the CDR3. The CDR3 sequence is CASSLAPGRGPYNEQFF. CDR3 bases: TGTGCCAGCAGCTTAGCGCCCGGGCGGGGGCCCTACAATGAGCAGTTCTTC. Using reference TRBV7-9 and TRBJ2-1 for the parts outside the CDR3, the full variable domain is DTGVSQNPRHKITKRGQNVTFRCDPISEHNRLYWYRQTLGQGPEFLTYFQNEAQLEKSRLLSDRFSAERPKGSFSTLEIQRTEQGDSAMYLCASSLAPGRGPYNEQFFGPGTRLTVL.

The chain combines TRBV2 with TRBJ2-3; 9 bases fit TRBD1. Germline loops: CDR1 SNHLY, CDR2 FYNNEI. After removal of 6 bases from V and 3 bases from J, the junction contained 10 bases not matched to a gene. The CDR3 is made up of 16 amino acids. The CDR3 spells CASRPDRGLGTDTQYF. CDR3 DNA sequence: TGTGCCAGCAGACCTGACAGGGGGTTAGGGACAGATACGCAGTATTTT.

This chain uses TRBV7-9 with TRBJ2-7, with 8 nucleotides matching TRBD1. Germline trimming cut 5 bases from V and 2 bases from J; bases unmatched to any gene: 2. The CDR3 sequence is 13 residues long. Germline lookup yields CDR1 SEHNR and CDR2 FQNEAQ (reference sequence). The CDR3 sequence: CASSRGQAYEQYF. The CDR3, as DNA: TGTGCCAGCAGCCGGGGACAGGCCTACGAGCAGTACTTC.

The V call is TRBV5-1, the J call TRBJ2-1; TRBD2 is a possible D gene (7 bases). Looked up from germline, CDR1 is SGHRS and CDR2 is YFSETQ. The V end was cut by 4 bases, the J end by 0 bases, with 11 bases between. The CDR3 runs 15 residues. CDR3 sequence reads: CASSEGGSSYNEQFF. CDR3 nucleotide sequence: TGCGCCAGCAGCGAGGGGGGGAGCTCCTACAATGAGCAGTTCTTC.

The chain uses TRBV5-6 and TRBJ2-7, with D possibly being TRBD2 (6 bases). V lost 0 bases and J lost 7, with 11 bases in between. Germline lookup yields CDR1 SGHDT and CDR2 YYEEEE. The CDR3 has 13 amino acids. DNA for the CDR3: TGTGCCAGCAGCTTGGGGAGGGTGGGGGAGCAGTACTTC. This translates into CASSLGRVGEQYF.

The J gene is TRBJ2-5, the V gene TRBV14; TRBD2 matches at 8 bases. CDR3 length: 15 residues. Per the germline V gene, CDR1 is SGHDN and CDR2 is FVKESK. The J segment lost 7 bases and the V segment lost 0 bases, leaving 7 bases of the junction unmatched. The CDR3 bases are TGTGCCAGCAGCCAAGATACGGGGGGGTATGGGACCCAGTACTTC. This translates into CASSQDTGGYGTQYF.

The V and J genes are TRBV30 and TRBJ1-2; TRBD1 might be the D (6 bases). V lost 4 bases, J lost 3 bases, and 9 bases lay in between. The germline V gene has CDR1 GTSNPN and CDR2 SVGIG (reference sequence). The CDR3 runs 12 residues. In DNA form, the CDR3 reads TGTGCCTGGATGGACAGATACTATGGCTACACCTTC. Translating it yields CAWMDRYYGYTF.

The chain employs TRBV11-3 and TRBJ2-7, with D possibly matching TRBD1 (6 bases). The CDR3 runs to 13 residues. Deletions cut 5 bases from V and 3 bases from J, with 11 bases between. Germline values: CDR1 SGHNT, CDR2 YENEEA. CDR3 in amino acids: CASSATGLYEQYF. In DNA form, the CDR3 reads TGTGCCAGCAGCGCGACAGGCCTCTACGAGCAGTACTTC.

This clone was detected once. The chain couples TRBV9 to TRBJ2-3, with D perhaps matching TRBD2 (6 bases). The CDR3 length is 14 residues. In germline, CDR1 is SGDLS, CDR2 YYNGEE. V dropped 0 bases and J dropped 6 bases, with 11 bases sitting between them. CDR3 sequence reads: CASSVGGRTDTQYF. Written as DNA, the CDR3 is TGTGCCAGCAGCGTAGGTGGGAGGACCGATACGCAGTATTTT.

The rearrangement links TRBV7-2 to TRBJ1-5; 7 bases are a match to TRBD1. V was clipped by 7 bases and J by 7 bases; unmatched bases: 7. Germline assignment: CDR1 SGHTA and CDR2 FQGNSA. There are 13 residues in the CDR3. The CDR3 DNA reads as TGTGCCAGCATCGGCACAGGGGAACAGCCCCAGCATTTT. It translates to CASIGTGEQPQHF.

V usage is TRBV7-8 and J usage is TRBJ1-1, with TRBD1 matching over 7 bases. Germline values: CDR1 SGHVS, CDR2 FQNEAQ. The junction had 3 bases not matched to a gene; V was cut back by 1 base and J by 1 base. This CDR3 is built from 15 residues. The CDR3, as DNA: TGTGCCAGCAGCTTAGGGGGGGACAGGAACACTGAAGCTTTCTTT. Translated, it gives CASSLGGDRNTEAFF.

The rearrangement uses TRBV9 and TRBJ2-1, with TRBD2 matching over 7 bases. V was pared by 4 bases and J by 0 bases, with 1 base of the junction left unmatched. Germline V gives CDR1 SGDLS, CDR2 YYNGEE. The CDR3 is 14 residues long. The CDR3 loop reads CASSSGGSYNEQFF. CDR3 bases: TGTGCCAGCAGCTCGGGAGGCTCCTACAATGAGCAGTTCTTC. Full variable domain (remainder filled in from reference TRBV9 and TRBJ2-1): DSGVTQTPKHLITATGQRVTLRCSPRSGDLSVYWYQQSLDQGLQFLIQYYNGEERAKGNILERFSAQQFPDLHSELNLSSLELGDSALYFCASSSGGSYNEQFFGPGTRLTVL.

In DNA, the CDR3 is TGTGCCAGCCCCGGCGGGAGGGCTAGAACAGATACGCAGTATTTT. Protein sequence: CASPGGRARTDTQYF. The V and J genes are TRBV5-8 and TRBJ2-3, with 9 bases identical to TRBD2. CDR3 length: 15 amino acids. The germline CDR1 and CDR2 sequences are SGHTS and YDEGEE. The trim removed 7 bases at V and 3 bases at J, leaving 9 bases unmatched.

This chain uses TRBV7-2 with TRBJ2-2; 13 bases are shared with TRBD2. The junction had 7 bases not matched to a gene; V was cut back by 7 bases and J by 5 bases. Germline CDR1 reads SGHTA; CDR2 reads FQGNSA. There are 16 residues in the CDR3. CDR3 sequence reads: CASTYTSGRGTGELFF. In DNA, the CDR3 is TGTGCCAGCACCTATACTAGCGGGAGGGGAACCGGGGAGCTGTTTTTT. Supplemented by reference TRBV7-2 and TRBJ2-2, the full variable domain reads GAGVSQSPSNKVTEKGKDVELRCDPISGHTALYWYRQSLGQGLEFLIYFQGNSAPDKSGLPSDRFSAERTGGSVSTLTIQRTQQEDSAVYLCASTYTSGRGTGELFFGEGSRLTVL.

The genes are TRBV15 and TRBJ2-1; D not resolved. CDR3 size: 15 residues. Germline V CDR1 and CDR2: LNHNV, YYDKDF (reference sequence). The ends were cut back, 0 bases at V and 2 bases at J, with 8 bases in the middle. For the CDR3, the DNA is TGTGCCACCAGCAGAGATTTGGCAGCCTACAATGAGCAGTTCTTC. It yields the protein CATSRDLAAYNEQFF.

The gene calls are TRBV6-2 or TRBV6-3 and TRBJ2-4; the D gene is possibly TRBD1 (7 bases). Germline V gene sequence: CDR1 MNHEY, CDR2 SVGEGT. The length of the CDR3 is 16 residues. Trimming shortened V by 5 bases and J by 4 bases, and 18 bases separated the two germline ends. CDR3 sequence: CASSPHDRAGKNIQYF. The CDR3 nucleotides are TGTGCCAGCAGTCCCCATGACAGGGCGGGAAAAAACATTCAGTACTTC.

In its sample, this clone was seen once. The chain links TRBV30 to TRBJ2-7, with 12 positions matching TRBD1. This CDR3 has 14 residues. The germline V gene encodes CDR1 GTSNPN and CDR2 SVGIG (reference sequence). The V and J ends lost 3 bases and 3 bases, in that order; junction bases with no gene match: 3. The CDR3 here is CAWRGTGGYYEQYF. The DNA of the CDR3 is TGTGCCTGGAGAGGGACAGGGGGCTACTACGAGCAGTACTTC.